A single sample gave rise to the 2 T cell receptor beta chains below, sequenced in a study of T cell responses to AZD1222 COVID-19 vaccine. Clones were sequenced by immunoSEQ multiplex PCR, and TCRdb holds only the in-frame ones, with some missing. Of 200,000 to 250,000 clones in the sample, roughly 94% were seen once. The source material was peripheral blood, sampled 28 days after the second dose of the MenACWY control vaccine. Source of these receptors: an adult who received the MenACWY meningococcal vaccine as a control.

V gene TRBV28 combines with J gene TRBJ2-7, with a weak D call TRBD1 (5 bases). The germline gives CDR1 MDHEN, CDR2 SYDVKM. Trimming removed 5 bases from V and 7 bases from J, with 24 bases in between. The CDR3 runs to 16 residues. The DNA of the CDR3 is TGTGCCAGCAGTGTAGGGGCTAGTCAAACCAGAAAGGAGCAGTACTTC. Protein product: CASSVGASQTRKEQYF.

The rearrangement links TRBV28 to TRBJ1-4; no firm D call. The ends were cut back, 8 bases at V and 0 bases at J, with 7 bases in the middle. Germline CDR1 and CDR2: MDHEN and SYDVKM. The CDR3 is made up of 13 amino acids. DNA of the CDR3: TGTGCCAGCCTAGCGGCAACTAATGAAAAACTGTTTTTT. This translates into CASLAATNEKLFF. Combining the CDR3 with reference TRBV28 and TRBJ1-4 gives the whole variable domain DVKVTQSSRYLVKRTGEKVFLECVQDMDHENMFWYRQDPGLGLRLIYFSYDVKMKEKGDIPEGYSVSREKKERFSLILESASTNQTSMYLCASLAATNEKLFFGSGTQLSVL.